This T cell receptor beta chain appears in the sequencing data of a study of shared clonotypes between healthy human individuals. Study-wide context: Three CD4 naive, three CD4 memory, two CD8 naive and one CD8 memory plate were used per donor.

TCRdb's table, derived via immunoSEQ multiplex PCR, lists solely in-frame clones and lacks some. The sample shows approximately 710,000 clones, 80% to 95% of them seen only once. This clone occurred a few times. The CDR3 contains 13 residues. Germline V lookup: CDR1 SNHLY, CDR2 FYNNEI. Trimming stripped 3 bases from V and 3 bases from J, with 9 bases between. Only Caucasian adults living in Nashville, Tennessee served as donors. Input material: memory CD8+ T cells from PBMCs. Subset given: CD45RO+ cells pooled with CCR7-negative TemRA cells. The sequence was collected from a man younger than 35 in good health. Some clones in this sample may be carry-over from other donors' samples. V usage is TRBV2 and J usage is TRBJ2-7; D is unclear. CDR3: CASSDVGYYEQYF. The CDR3 DNA follows: TGTGCCAGCAGTGACGTCGGATACTACGAGCAGTACTTC.